The rows below give T cell receptor beta chains drawn from one sample of a study of PD-1 blockade in mismatch repair-deficient tumors. Data came from immunoSEQ multiplex PCR; TCRdb stores just in-frame clones and leaves some out. Here the sample spans several thousand clones, more than 85% being singletons. These TCRs' antigens remain unknown. Specimen: cells cultured in vitro, collected from a patient treated with pembrolizumab. These receptors were obtained from an adult with mismatch repair-deficient cancer. The CDR3 runs from the conserved cysteine through the conserved F or W. The D gene is left open where the match is weak. The size field is filled for only some rows; it gives once, few, many or a size class.

v_call	clone_size	j_call	d_call	cdr3_aa	cdr3_nt
TRBV6-1	-	TRBJ2-3	-	CASLLRPDTQYF	TGTGCCAGCCTCCTGCGACCAGATACGCAGTATTTT
TRBV27	-	TRBJ1-5	TRBD1	CAGSPTGGRGYSNQPQHF	TGTGCCGGCAGCCCCACAGGGGGAAGAGGGTATAGCAATCAGCCCCAGCATTTT
TRBV4-1	-	TRBJ2-4	-	CASSQTLTMDIQYF	TGCGCCAGCAGCCAAACTCTTACTATGGACATTCAGTACTTC
TRBV14	few	TRBJ1-4	TRBD1	CASSQVGQGIKKLFF	TGTGCCAGCAGCCAAGTGGGACAGGGAATCAAAAAACTGTTTTTT
TRBV29-1	-	TRBJ2-7	-	CSVRTGRSYEQYF	TGCAGCGTCCGGACTGGAAGATCCTACGAGCAGTACTTC
TRBV7-3	-	TRBJ2-2	TRBD2	CASSPSGRANTGELFF	TGTGCCAGCAGCCCCAGCGGGAGAGCGAACACCGGGGAGCTGTTTTTT
TRBV28	-	TRBJ2-5	TRBD2	CASSLLGSGNPQETQYF	TGTGCCAGCAGTTTATTGGGTAGCGGGAACCCCCAAGAGACCCAGTACTTC
TRBV6-1	-	TRBJ2-7	-	CASSVPGEQYF	TGTGCCAGCAGTGTACCCGGCGAGCAGTACTTC
TRBV13	-	TRBJ1-5	-	CASSSSSAHGANQPQHF	TGTGCCAGCAGCTCGTCCTCGGCCCATGGGGCCAATCAGCCCCAGCATTTT
TRBV5-1	-	TRBJ2-6	-	CASSLAGQGANVLTF	TGCGCCAGCAGCTTGGCCGGGCAAGGGGCCAACGTCCTGACTTTC
TRBV7-9	-	TRBJ2-3	-	CASSLGGRGRTDTQYF	TGTGCCAGCTCCTTAGGGGGGCGGGGGCGCACAGATACGCAGTATTTT
TRBV28	-	TRBJ1-6	-	CASSQGISSNFDSPLHF	TGTGCCAGCAGTCAAGGGATTTCATCCAACTTCGATTCACCCCTCCACTTT
TRBV30	-	TRBJ2-5	-	CAWSPPRETQYF	TGTGCCTGGAGTCCACCAAGGGAGACCCAGTACTTC
TRBV28	-	TRBJ2-1	-	CASSPAGGYNEQFF	TGTGCCAGCAGTCCGGCTGGGGGGTACAATGAGCAGTTCTTC
TRBV29-1	once	TRBJ2-5	TRBD2	CSGGGLQETQYF	TGCAGCGGGGGGGGTCTCCAAGAGACCCAGTACTTC
TRBV28	-	TRBJ2-1	TRBD2	CASSLAGGGYNEQFF	TGTGCCAGCAGCCTAGCGGGAGGTGGGTACAATGAGCAGTTCTTC
TRBV5-1	-	TRBJ2-7	TRBD2	CASGGTSGIYEQYF	TGCGCCAGCGGCGGGACTAGCGGGATCTACGAGCAGTACTTC
TRBV7-3	-	TRBJ2-3	-	CASSSVSTDTQYF	TGTGCCAGCAGCTCAGTAAGCACAGATACGCAGTATTTT
TRBV5-1	few	TRBJ2-1	-	CASSFTGTNTYNEQFF	TGCGCCAGCAGCTTCACCGGGACAAATACCTACAATGAGCAGTTCTTC
TRBV30	-	TRBJ1-1	-	CAWNDGYGAFF	TGTGCCTGGAATGATGGTTATGGAGCTTTCTTT
TRBV2	-	TRBJ2-7	-	CASRRGTAFTYEQYF	TGTGCCAGCAGACGCGGGACAGCGTTTACCTACGAGCAGTACTTC
TRBV18	-	TRBJ2-7	-	CASSPREGPPLYEQYF	TGTGCCAGCTCACCACGAGAGGGGCCCCCACTCTACGAGCAGTACTTC
TRBV2	-	TRBJ2-7	TRBD1	CASSAPDRGHYEQYF	TGTGCCAGCAGTGCCCCGGACAGGGGACACTACGAGCAGTACTTC
TRBV7-2	-	TRBJ1-1	TRBD1	CASSFTGVDTEAFF	TGTGCCAGCAGCTTTACAGGGGTTGACACTGAAGCTTTCTTT
TRBV18	-	TRBJ2-4	-	CASSHRTELAKNIQYF	TGTGCCAGCTCACACAGGACGGAGCTAGCCAAAAACATTCAGTACTTC
TRBV27	-	TRBJ2-3	TRBD2	CASRDVAGKRSTDTQYF	TGTGCCAGCCGCGACGTAGCGGGCAAAAGAAGCACAGATACGCAGTATTTT
TRBV29-1	-	TRBJ2-7	TRBD1	CSVTGQGTLYEQYF	TGCAGCGTCACGGGACAGGGAACCCTCTACGAGCAGTACTTC
TRBV5-6	-	TRBJ1-4	-	CASSLRGTNEKLFF	TGTGCCAGCAGCTTGCGGGGGACTAATGAAAAACTGTTTTTT
TRBV7-7	-	TRBJ2-7	-	CASSLSPLAYEQYF	TGTGCTAGCAGCTTATCCCCCCTAGCCTACGAGCAGTACTTC
TRBV4-1	-	TRBJ2-3	-	CASSQVGRAYTDTQYF	TGCGCCAGCAGCCAAGTCGGGCGGGCCTACACAGATACGCAGTATTTT
TRBV6-5	-	TRBJ2-7	TRBD2	CASSSLGLAGAYEQYF	TGTGCCAGCAGTTCGTTGGGACTAGCGGGGGCCTACGAGCAGTACTTC
TRBV7-7	-	TRBJ2-7	TRBD1	CASSTGTGDYEQYF	TGTGCTAGCAGCACCGGGACAGGGGACTACGAGCAGTACTTC
TRBV7-2	-	TRBJ1-1	-	CASSREGYTEAFF	TGTGCCAGCAGCCGGGAGGGGTACACTGAAGCTTTCTTT
TRBV11-1	-	TRBJ2-7	TRBD2	CASSLNSGRGYEQYF	TGTGCCAGCAGCCTAAATAGCGGGAGAGGCTACGAGCAGTACTTC
TRBV28	-	TRBJ1-6	-	CASNEKGKGYNSPLHF	TGTGCCAGCAACGAAAAGGGAAAGGGCTATAATTCACCCCTCCACTTT
TRBV29-1	-	TRBJ2-2	-	CSVGGKPGQSNTGELFF	TGCAGCGTTGGCGGGAAGCCGGGACAGTCGAACACCGGGGAGCTGTTTTTT
TRBV9	-	TRBJ2-3	TRBD1	CASSVAPTGGRDTQYF	TGTGCCAGCAGCGTAGCCCCCACAGGGGGCAGGGATACGCAGTATTTT
TRBV6-6	-	TRBJ2-1	-	CASSFDVEQFF	TGTGCCAGCAGTTTTGATGTTGAGCAGTTCTTC
TRBV11-3	-	TRBJ2-3	TRBD2	CASSLRLAGGDTQYF	TGTGCCAGCAGCTTACGACTAGCGGGAGGGGATACGCAGTATTTT
TRBV4-2	-	TRBJ2-7	-	CASSQAARDGTYEQYF	TGTGCCAGCAGCCAAGCGGCCAGGGACGGCACTTACGAGCAGTACTTC
TRBV9	once	TRBJ2-5	TRBD1	CASSPSSDRRQETQYF	TGTGCCAGCAGCCCCAGTTCGGACAGGAGACAAGAGACCCAGTACTTC
TRBV18	-	TRBJ2-3	-	CASSPEVVTDTQYF	TGTGCCAGCTCACCGGAGGTCGTCACAGATACGCAGTATTTT
TRBV5-8	-	TRBJ1-4	-	CASSLGEPWEKLFF	TGTGCCAGCAGCTTGGGGGAGCCTTGGGAAAAACTGTTTTTT
TRBV5-6	few	TRBJ2-5	-	CASSSSGRPARGTQYF	TGTGCCAGCAGCTCCTCAGGCAGGCCGGCCCGTGGGACCCAGTACTTC
TRBV28	-	TRBJ1-1	-	CASSLWDTMNTEAFF	TGTGCCAGCAGTTTATGGGACACCATGAACACTGAAGCTTTCTTT